In this sample, the clone carrying this TCR beta chain turned up a few times. Its matching antigen is unknown. Germline CDR1 LGHDT, CDR2 YNNKEL (reference sequence). The V segment lost 5 bases and the J segment 5 bases; nucleotides outside the gene matches: 5. This CDR3 comprises 13 residues. This sample is part of a study of identical twins. Study findings and constraints: Cross-sectional statistics, not tracking of the same donors, supported the conclusions. Carriage of fewer insertions was seen in abundant cord blood beta clonotypes, whereas memory repertoires showed none.

Through template switching, a universal primer site was introduced, and the cDNA contained unique molecular identifiers. TCRdb independently ran MiXCR on the 5' RACE reads; one entry per CDR3 protein. The table shows hundreds of thousands of distinct CDR3 sequences, with 20% to 30% occurring only once. This sample was also put to use in a study of T cells expressing NK-cell markers.

Material: CD4+ T cells sorted from blood. The chain uses TRBV3-1 and TRBJ2-5; 7 positions match TRBD1. The origin of this receptor is a woman younger than 35 in good health. CDR3 sequence (DNA): TGTGCCAGCAGCGAGACAGGGACGGAGACCCAGTACTTC. It specifies CASSETGTETQYF.